This TCR beta chain was sequenced during a study of blood T cell repertoires in COVID-19. Overall study: COVID-19 samples collected from the United States, Italy and Spain covered acute and convalescent phases.

Those who participated ranged in age from roughly 18 to 95 years and resided in under 25 US areas. V trimming: 3 bases; J trimming: 5 bases; junction bases outside the gene matches: 8. The germline V gene has CDR1 SGHAT and CDR2 FQNNGV. The CDR3 spans 15 residues. The authors' processing: Reference gene primer amplification yielded estimated nucleated cell counts. Data came from immunoSEQ multiplex PCR; TCRdb stores just in-frame clones and leaves some out. The D gene and trimming were derived from the DNA, and the V and J assignments and clone size from that table. The repertoire has approximately 100,000 clones, about 86% of them found once; the top ten carry less than 3.5%.

This sequence originates from a woman in her 50s who had recovered from COVID-19. Source material: PBMCs or T cells enriched from blood (not recorded which). The V call is TRBV11-2, the J call TRBJ2-3; 7 bases align to TRBD2. CDR3 nucleotides: TGTGCCAGCAGCTTCGGGGGAGGGCAGGGAGATACGCAGTATTTT. This codes for CASSFGGGQGDTQYF.